What follows are 22 T cell receptor beta chains derived from one specimen sequenced in a study of cytomegalovirus exposure and HLA in healthy donors. PCR used 60 Vbeta primers and 13 Jbeta primers. The method was immunoSEQ multiplex PCR; TCRdb's version includes in-frame clones alone and lacks a portion of them. The repertoire shows about 200,000 clones; the top ten hold over 0.95%. Sequencing used PBMCs. These receptors came from a girl aged 2-10 years in good health and CMV-seropositive.

This sequence joins TRBV27 and TRBJ1-2; D is ambiguous. Germline-derived CDR1 and CDR2 are MNHEY and SMNVEV (reference sequence). The CDR3 covers 12 residues. The ends were cut back, 3 bases at V and 8 bases at J, with 10 bases in the middle. In DNA, the CDR3 is TGTGCCAGCAGTTTCCGGGGTGGGGGCTACACCTTC. Translated: CASSFRGGGYTF.

The chain joins TRBV13 to TRBJ2-7; 14 bases map to TRBD2. Trimming at V came to 4 bases and at J to 8 bases, leaving 10 bases not matched to a gene. Germline V gene sequence: CDR1 PRHDT, CDR2 FYEKMQ (reference sequence). The CDR3 runs to 16 residues. The CDR3 spells CASSSGLAGEIRKQYF. In DNA form, the CDR3 reads TGTGCCAGCAGCTCGGGACTAGCGGGAGAAATAAGGAAGCAGTACTTC.

This chain joins TRBV2 and TRBJ1-2, with 7 bases identical to TRBD1. The J segment lost 6 bases and the V segment lost 7 bases, leaving 5 bases of the junction unmatched. CDR3 length equals 12 residues. In germline, CDR1 is SNHLY, CDR2 FYNNEI. In DNA, the CDR3 is TGTGCCAGCATTAAGACAGGGAATGGCTACACCTTC. Residues: CASIKTGNGYTF. The full variable domain, rest sourced from reference TRBV2 and TRBJ1-2, is EPEVTQTPSHQVTQMGQEVILRCVPISNHLYFYWYRQILGQKVEFLVSFYNNEISEKSEIFDDQFSVERPDGSNFTLKIRSTKLEDSAMYFCASIKTGNGYTFGSGTRLTVV.

The V call is TRBV27, the J call TRBJ2-7, with TRBD1 matching 11 bases. This CDR3 is built from 16 residues. Unmatched junction bases numbered 10, after V lost 5 bases and J lost 4 bases. Looked up from germline, CDR1 is MNHEY and CDR2 is SMNVEV (reference sequence). CDR3 bases: TGTGCCAGCAGTCCGGCCTCGGGACAGGGGGTTTACGAGCAGTACTTC. It specifies CASSPASGQGVYEQYF.

The chain links TRBV4-2 to TRBJ2-7; D possibly corresponds to TRBD2 (6 bases). V gave up 5 bases and J gave up 3 bases, with 17 bases separating them. Germline CDR1 LGHNA, CDR2 YNFKEQ. CDR3 length: 15 amino acids. CDR3 sequence: CASSNHSGPHYEQYF. The DNA of the CDR3 is TGTGCCAGCAGCAACCATAGCGGACCACACTACGAGCAGTACTTC.

The V and J genes are TRBV6-1 and TRBJ2-7, with D perhaps TRBD2 (5 bases). CDR1 MNHNS and CDR2 SASEGT come from the germline V gene. The CDR3 is 14 amino acids. The germline V and J ends were trimmed by 1 base and 4 bases, with 11 bases remaining between them. The CDR3, as DNA: TGTGCCAGCAGTGAAGTGGGCGGGCGGTACGAGCAGTACTTC. This sequence encodes CASSEVGGRYEQYF.

The chain recombines TRBV19 with TRBJ1-5; D gene uncertain. Germline CDR1 is LNHDA and CDR2 is SQIVND (reference sequence). The CDR3 extends over 16 amino acids. V was shortened by 3 bases and J by 0 bases, with 12 bases between the two germline ends. The CDR3 loop reads CASSMGGKDSNQPQHF. CDR3 in DNA: TGTGCCAGTAGTATGGGCGGGAAGGATAGCAATCAGCCCCAGCATTTT.

This chain joins TRBV28 and TRBJ1-3; D not resolved. The CDR3 is 11 residues long. Germline CDR1 is MDHEN and CDR2 is SYDVKM. Between the trimmed V and J ends, which lost 9 bases and 8 bases, there was a span of 11 bases. The CDR3 DNA is TGTGCCAGTGAGGGTTCATACACCATATATTTT. Protein sequence: CASEGSYTIYF.

As for this clone: The junction and the germline gene differ at one end; a read error may be behind it. Here the CDR3 reads CASSEAGAGGYTF. The CDR3 region has the DNA TGTGCCAGCAGCGAAGCGGGGGCCGGTGGCTACACCTTC. The chain couples TRBV6-1 to TRBJ1-2, with D possibly being TRBD1 (6 bases). The CDR3 loop spans 13 amino acids. The germline CDR1 and CDR2 sequences are MNHNS and SASEGT.

The chain is built from TRBV4-1 and TRBJ1-4; D is possibly TRBD1 (6 bases). The CDR3 runs 16 residues. Germline V gene data show CDR1 as MGHRA and CDR2 as YSYEKL. Trimming took 0 bases from V and 8 from J, leaving 16 bases between them. CDR3 loop: CASSQDVGGRWEKLFF. The CDR3 DNA reads as TGCGCCAGCAGCCAAGACGTCGGGGGGCGTTGGGAAAAACTGTTTTTT.

The chain links TRBV7-9 to TRBJ1-2; TRBD1 might be the D (5 bases). Per germline, CDR1 SEHNR and CDR2 FQNEAQ (reference sequence). This CDR3 spans 14 amino acids. V was pared by 5 bases and J by 8 bases, with 18 bases between. As DNA, the CDR3 is TGTGCCAGCAGCCCCCCCCGGGGGTTGGAGGGCTACACCTTC. Encoded protein: CASSPPRGLEGYTF. The full variable domain, its missing parts supplied by reference TRBV7-9 and TRBJ1-2, is DTGVSQNPRHKITKRGQNVTFRCDPISEHNRLYWYRQTLGQGPEFLTYFQNEAQLEKSRLLSDRFSAERPKGSFSTLEIQRTEQGDSAMYLCASSPPRGLEGYTFGSGTRLTVV.

The chain recombines TRBV28 with TRBJ2-7, with 10 bases matching TRBD2. The CDR3 totals 15 residues. Germline CDR1 and CDR2: MDHEN and SYDVKM. The ends lost 5 bases at V and 4 bases at J; junction bases unmatched: 8. The CDR3 coding sequence is TGTGCCAGCAGTCCCAGCGGGAGGGCCCCATACGAGCAGTACTTC. Translation: CASSPSGRAPYEQYF.

This chain joins TRBV7-9 and TRBJ2-1; 9 nucleotides line up with TRBD2. Trimming removed 10 bases from V and 2 bases from J; junction bases left unmatched: 6. The V gene's germline CDR1 is SEHNR and CDR2 FQNEAQ (reference sequence). The CDR3 has 14 amino acids. CDR3 nucleotide sequence: TGTGCCACCCGCCCTAGCGGGGCCTACAATGAGCAGTTCTTC. It codes for CATRPSGAYNEQFF.

The CDR3 bases are TGTGCCAGCAGCTTCAGGGGCTTGAGCACTGAAGCTTTCTTT. Translating it yields CASSFRGLSTEAFF. The V and J genes are TRBV7-3 and TRBJ1-1; D perhaps matches TRBD1 (6 bases). CDR3 length: 14 residues. With 3 bases removed from V and 4 bases from J, the gap between germline ends came to 12 bases. CDR1 is SGHTA and CDR2 is FQGTGA in the germline V gene.

The genes are TRBV5-1 and TRBJ2-2; D not certain. Trimming took 0 bases from V and 1 from J, leaving 10 bases between them. The germline gives CDR1 SGHRS, CDR2 YFSETQ. This CDR3 has 16 amino acids. CDR3 sequence: CASSLDFRLNTGELFF. CDR3 bases: TGCGCCAGCAGCTTGGACTTTCGCCTGAACACCGGGGAGCTGTTTTTT.

The chain employs TRBV11-2 and TRBJ2-5; possible D gene TRBD1, 6 bases. With 6 bases removed from V and 5 bases from J, the gap between germline ends came to 10 bases. This CDR3 region has 12 residues. Germline lookup yields CDR1 SGHAT and CDR2 FQNNGV. DNA of the CDR3: TGTGCCAGCAGGCAGGGGTGGGAGACCCAGTACTTC. Protein product: CASRQGWETQYF.

This chain links TRBV5-4 with TRBJ2-2, with 9 nucleotides matching TRBD2. The V segment lost 0 bases and the J segment 0 bases; nucleotides outside the gene matches: 3. Germline-derived CDR1 and CDR2 are SGHNT and YYREEE (reference sequence). The CDR3 contains 17 residues. CDR3 residues: CASSLGRLAANTGELFF. In DNA form, the CDR3 reads TGTGCCAGCAGCTTGGGTAGACTAGCGGCGAACACCGGGGAGCTGTTTTTT.

The chain couples TRBV28 to TRBJ2-5, with TRBD1 matching 7 bases. The J call may be in error: the DNA end matches TRBJ2-7 better. Germline V gene data show CDR1 as MDHEN and CDR2 as SYDVKM. The CDR3 runs to 14 residues. This CDR3 is CASSPRQGTYEQYF. In DNA, the CDR3 is TGTGCCAGCAGTCCCCGACAGGGCACCTACGAGCAGTACTTC.

As concerns this clone: At the DNA level, this CDR3 is encoded by other sequences in the same sample as well. This chain connects TRBV9 to TRBJ2-1; 8 positions match TRBD2. The J segment lost 7 bases and the V segment lost 2 bases, leaving 8 bases of the junction unmatched. Germline-derived CDR1 and CDR2 are SGDLS and YYNGEE. CDR3 length equals 15 residues. The CDR3 nucleotides are TGTGCCAGCAGCGTTGGTCTAGCGGGTGTGAATGAGCAGTTCTTC. It translates to CASSVGLAGVNEQFF.

This chain uses TRBV4-1 with TRBJ1-1; TRBD1 might be the D (6 bases). Trimming removed 5 bases at V and 5 bases at J, with 21 bases between. Germline V CDR1 and CDR2: MGHRA, YSYEKL. The CDR3 runs to 16 residues. CDR3 protein: CASSKAHRVRRTEAFF. CDR3 nucleotides: TGCGCCAGCAGCAAGGCCCACAGGGTCCGGAGAACTGAAGCTTTCTTT.

This sequence joins TRBV9 and TRBJ2-3; D is ambiguous. There are 15 residues in the CDR3. V was pared by 0 bases and J by 0 bases, with 8 bases between. Germline values: CDR1 SGDLS, CDR2 YYNGEE. The DNA of the CDR3 is TGTGCCAGCAGCGTAGCTTTAATTAGCACAGATACGCAGTATTTT. Translation gives CASSVALISTDTQYF. The full variable domain, in which reference TRBV9 and TRBJ2-3 provide the parts outside the CDR3, is DSGVTQTPKHLITATGQRVTLRCSPRSGDLSVYWYQQSLDQGLQFLIQYYNGEERAKGNILERFSAQQFPDLHSELNLSSLELGDSALYFCASSVALISTDTQYFGPGTRLTVL.

V gene TRBV11-3 combines with J gene TRBJ2-1; 9 bases map to TRBD2. The CDR3 loop spans 15 amino acids. The junction had 5 bases not matched to a gene; V was cut back by 2 bases and J by 6 bases. Germline V gene data show CDR1 as SGHNT and CDR2 as YENEEA. The CDR3 DNA follows: TGTGCCAGCAGCTTAATTAGCGGGAGTATCAATGAGCAGTTCTTC. This codes for CASSLISGSINEQFF.